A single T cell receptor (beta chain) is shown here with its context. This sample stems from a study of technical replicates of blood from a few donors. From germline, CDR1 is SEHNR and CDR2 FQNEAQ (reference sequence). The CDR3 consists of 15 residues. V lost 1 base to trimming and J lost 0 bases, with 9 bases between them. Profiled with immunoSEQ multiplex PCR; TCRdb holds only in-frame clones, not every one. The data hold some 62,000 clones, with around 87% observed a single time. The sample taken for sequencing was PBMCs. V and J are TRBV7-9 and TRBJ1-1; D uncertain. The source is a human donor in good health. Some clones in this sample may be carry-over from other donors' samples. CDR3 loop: CASSLDGRVNTEAFF. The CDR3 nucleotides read TGTGCCAGCAGCTTAGATGGGAGAGTGAACACTGAAGCTTTCTTT.